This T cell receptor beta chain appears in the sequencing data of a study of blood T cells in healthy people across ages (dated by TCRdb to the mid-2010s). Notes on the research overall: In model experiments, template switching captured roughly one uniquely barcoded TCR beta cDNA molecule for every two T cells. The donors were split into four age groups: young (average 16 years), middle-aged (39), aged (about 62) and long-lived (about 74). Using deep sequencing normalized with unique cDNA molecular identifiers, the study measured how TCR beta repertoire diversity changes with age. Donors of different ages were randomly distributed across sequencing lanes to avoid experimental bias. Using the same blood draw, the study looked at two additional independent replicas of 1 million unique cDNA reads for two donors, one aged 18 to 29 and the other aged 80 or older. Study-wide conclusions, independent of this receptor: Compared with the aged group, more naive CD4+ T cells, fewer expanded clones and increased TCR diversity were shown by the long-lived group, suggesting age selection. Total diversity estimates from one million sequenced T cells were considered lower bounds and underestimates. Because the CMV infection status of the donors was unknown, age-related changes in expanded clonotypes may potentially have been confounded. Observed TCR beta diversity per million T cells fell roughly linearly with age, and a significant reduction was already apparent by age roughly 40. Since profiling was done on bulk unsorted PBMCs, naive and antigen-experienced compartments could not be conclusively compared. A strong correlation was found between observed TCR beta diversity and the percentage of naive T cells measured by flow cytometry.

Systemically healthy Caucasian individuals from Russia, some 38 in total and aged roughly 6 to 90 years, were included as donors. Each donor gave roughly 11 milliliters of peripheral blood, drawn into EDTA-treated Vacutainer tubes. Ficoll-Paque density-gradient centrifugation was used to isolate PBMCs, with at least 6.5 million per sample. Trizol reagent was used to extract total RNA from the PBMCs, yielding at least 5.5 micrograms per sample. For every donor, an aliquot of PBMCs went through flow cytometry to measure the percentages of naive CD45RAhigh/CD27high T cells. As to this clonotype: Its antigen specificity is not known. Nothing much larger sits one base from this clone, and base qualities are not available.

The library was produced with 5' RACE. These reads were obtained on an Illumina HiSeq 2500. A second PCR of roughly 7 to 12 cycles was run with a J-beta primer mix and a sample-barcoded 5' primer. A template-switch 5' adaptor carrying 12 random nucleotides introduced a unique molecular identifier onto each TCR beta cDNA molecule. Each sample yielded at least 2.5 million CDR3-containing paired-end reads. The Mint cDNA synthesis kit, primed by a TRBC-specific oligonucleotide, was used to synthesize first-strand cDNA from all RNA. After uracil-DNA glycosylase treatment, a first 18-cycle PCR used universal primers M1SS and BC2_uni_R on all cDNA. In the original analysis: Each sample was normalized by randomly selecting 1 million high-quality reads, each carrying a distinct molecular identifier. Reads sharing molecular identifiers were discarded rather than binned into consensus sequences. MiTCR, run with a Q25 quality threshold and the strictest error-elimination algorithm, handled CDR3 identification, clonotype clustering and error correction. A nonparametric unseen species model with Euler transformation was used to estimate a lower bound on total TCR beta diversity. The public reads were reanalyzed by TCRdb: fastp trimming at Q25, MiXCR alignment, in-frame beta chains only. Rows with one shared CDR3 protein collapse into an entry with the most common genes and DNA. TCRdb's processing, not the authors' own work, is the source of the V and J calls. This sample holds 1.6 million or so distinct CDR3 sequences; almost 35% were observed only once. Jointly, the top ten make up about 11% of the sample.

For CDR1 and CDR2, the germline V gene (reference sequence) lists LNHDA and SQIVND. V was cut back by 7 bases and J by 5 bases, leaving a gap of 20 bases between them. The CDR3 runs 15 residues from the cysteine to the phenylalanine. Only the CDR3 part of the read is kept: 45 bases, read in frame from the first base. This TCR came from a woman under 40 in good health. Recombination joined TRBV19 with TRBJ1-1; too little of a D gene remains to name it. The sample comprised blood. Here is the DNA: TGTGCCAGTACTCTGGGAGACAACTCAGGAACTGAAGCTTTCTTT. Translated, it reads CASTLGDNSGTEAFF. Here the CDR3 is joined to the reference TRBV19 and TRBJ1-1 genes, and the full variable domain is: DGGITQSPKYLFRKEGQNVTLSCEQNLNHDAMYWYRQDPGQGLRLIYYSQIVNDFQKGDIAEGYSVSREKKESFPLTVTSAQKNPTAFYLCASTLGDNSGTEAFFGQGTRLTVV.